This T cell receptor beta chain was recovered during a study of OX40 agonist ivuxolimab in advanced cancers. For the study at large: Patients in dose escalation had liver, melanoma, kidney or head and neck cancers. Prior anti-PD-1, anti-PD-L1 or anti-CTLA-4 therapy did not bar entry, and about 40% had some.

With respect to this clone: Its specificity is not known.

The method was immunoSEQ multiplex PCR; TCRdb's version includes in-frame clones alone and lacks a portion of them. In the table there are around 60,000 clones, approximately 86% of which are singletons. Findings and limits, study-wide: The expanded peripheral T cells' antigen specificity was not determined.

The receptor was derived from an adult with an advanced solid tumor such as melanoma, head and neck, liver or kidney cancer. The specimen was CD4+ or CD8+ T cells sorted from blood, collected in a trial of the OX40 agonist ivuxolimab.

This chain's CDR3 is CASSLEGDNEQFF. The CDR3 DNA follows: TGTGCCAGCAGTTTGGAGGGGGACAATGAGCAGTTCTTC. The rearrangement links TRBV27 to TRBJ2-1, with D possibly being TRBD1 or TRBD2 (6 bases each). The length of the CDR3 is 13 residues. With 3 bases removed from V and 5 bases from J, the gap between germline ends came to 8 bases. Germline V gives CDR1 MNHEY, CDR2 SMNVEV (reference sequence).